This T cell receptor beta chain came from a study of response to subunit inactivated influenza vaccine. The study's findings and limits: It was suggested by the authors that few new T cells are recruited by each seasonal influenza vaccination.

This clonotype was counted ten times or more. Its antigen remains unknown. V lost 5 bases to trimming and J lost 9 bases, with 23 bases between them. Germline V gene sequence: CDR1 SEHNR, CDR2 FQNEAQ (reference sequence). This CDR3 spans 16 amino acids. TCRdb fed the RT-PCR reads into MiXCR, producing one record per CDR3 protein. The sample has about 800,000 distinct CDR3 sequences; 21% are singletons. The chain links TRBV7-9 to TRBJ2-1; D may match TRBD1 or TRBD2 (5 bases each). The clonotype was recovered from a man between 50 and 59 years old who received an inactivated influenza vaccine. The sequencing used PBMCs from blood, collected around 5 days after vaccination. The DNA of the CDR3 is TGTGCCAGCAGCAACAGAAACCAGGGAGAGGTGGTTGAGCAGTTCTTC. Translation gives CASSNRNQGEVVEQFF.